This TCR beta chain comes out of a study of cytomegalovirus exposure and HLA in healthy donors. Findings of the study overall: The study listed under 200 cytomegalovirus-associated TCR beta chains. Across donors, presence/absence analyses took sequencing depth to be roughly uniform.

As regards this clone: Its specificity is not known.

It was with 60 Vbeta and 13 Jbeta primers that the PCR ran. Libraries were prepared by immunoSEQ multiplex PCR; TCRdb keeps only in-frame clonotypes and omits some of them. The sample includes 200,000 to 250,000 clones, almost 85% of them seen just once. Sequenced: PBMCs. This sequence originates from a woman aged 40 to 50 in good health and CMV-seronegative.

CDR3 DNA: TGTGCCAGCAGCCTAGGACAGGGACCGAACACCGGGGAGCTGTTTTTT. This encodes CASSLGQGPNTGELFF. The rearrangement links TRBV11-3 to TRBJ2-2; 8 bases agree with TRBD1. Germline values: CDR1 SGHNT, CDR2 YENEEA. The CDR3 is 16 amino acids. Trimming cost V 5 bases and J 0 bases; bases outside gene matches: 5.